Included here is one TCR beta chain sequence, with context. The data stem from a study of T cell responses to AZD1222 COVID-19 vaccine. Assay: immunoSEQ multiplex PCR; the TCRdb copy retains only in-frame clones and omits some. This table has about 140,000 clones, less than 95% appearing once. Trimming cost V 2 bases and J 0 bases, with 7 bases left between them. This CDR3 spans 14 amino acids. CDR1 and CDR2 from the germline V gene are KGHSH and LQKENI. This sequence originates from an adult who received the MenACWY meningococcal vaccine as a control. The V gene is TRBV18, the J gene TRBJ1-1; unclear D gene. The specimen was peripheral blood, collected 28 days after the second dose of the MenACWY control vaccine. Written as DNA, the CDR3 is TGTGCCAGCTCACCAGTAAACATGAACACTGAAGCTTTCTTT. It specifies CASSPVNMNTEAFF.